These T cell receptor beta chains were read from a single sample in a study of post-analysis software for immune sequencing data. TCRdb reanalysed the PCR reads using MiXCR and keeps one entry per CDR3 protein. The sample holds roughly 580,000 distinct CDR3 sequences, roughly 46% seen once. What was sequenced was blood. The receptor source for this set is a girl between 10 and 17 years old with multiple sclerosis. Each CDR3 is given with its conserved first and last residue. D genes are given only for firm matches. Size values are once, few and many counts, or a class for expanded clones, and some rows have none.

>TRBJ1-2|TRBV20-1|few|.
TGCAGTGCTAAAAGAGATGGGGGGCTAGCTAACTATGGCTACACCTTC
CSAKRDGGLANYGYTF
>TRBJ1-2|TRBV20-1|few|.
TGCAGTGCCGAGTCCTACAGGGACGGCTACACCTTC
CSAESYRDGYTF
>TRBJ2-1|TRBV4-2|.|.
TGTGCCAGCAGCCAGAGATCCCAGACTAGTAACAATGAGCAGTTCTTC
CASSQRSQTSNNEQFF
>TRBJ2-1|TRBV28|.|.
TGTGCCAGCAGTTTCCTCTCCGACGGCTACAATGAGCAGTTCTTC
CASSFLSDGYNEQFF
>TRBJ2-3|TRBV3-1|.|.
TGTGCCAGCAGCGGGATCAAGATCACAGATACGCAGTATTTT
CASSGIKITDTQYF
>TRBJ2-3|TRBV19|.|TRBD2
TGTGCCAGTAGTACCAACCCTAGCGGGGGGCCAGATACGCAGTATTTT
CASSTNPSGGPDTQYF
>TRBJ2-7|TRBV20-1|.|.
TGCAGTGCTAAGAAAGGCTATAACTACGAGCAGTACTTC
CSAKKGYNYEQYF
>TRBJ2-7|TRBV7-9|.|.
TGTGCCAGCAGCTTAGGGATGGATGGAAGGGAGCAGTACTTC
CASSLGMDGREQYF
>TRBJ2-1|TRBV7-2|.|.
TGTGCCAGCAGAGACTACCTCTCCTACAATGAGCAGTTCTTC
CASRDYLSYNEQFF
>TRBJ2-7|TRBV5-1|.|.
TGCGCCAGCAGCGGGGACGGAGTTAGCGAGCAGTACTTC
CASSGDGVSEQYF
>TRBJ1-1|TRBV6-6|.|.
TGTGCCAGCAGCCGCAGGGAGGGGCAAGCTTTCTTT
CASSRREGQAFF
>TRBJ2-7|TRBV7-8|.|.
TGTGCCAGCAGCTTCACCTGGGAAGACCCATCGACCTACGAGCAGTACTTC
CASSFTWEDPSTYEQYF
>TRBJ2-4|TRBV5-1|once|.
TGCGCCAGCAGCTTGGCCGAACGGACCAGCTCCCGCATTCAGTACTTC
CASSLAERTSSRIQYF
>TRBJ2-3|TRBV5-1|once|.
TGCGCCAGCAGCTACGGTGGGGGGGCTGCAGATACGCAGTATTTT
CASSYGGGAADTQYF
>TRBJ1-2|TRBV7-9|once|.
TGTGCCAGCAGCCCTAAACTTACAGGAAACTATGGCTACACCTTC
CASSPKLTGNYGYTF
>TRBJ2-7|TRBV6-5|few|TRBD1
TGTGCCAGCAGGAGGGACAGGGACTTTAGGGAGCAGTACTTC
CASRRDRDFREQYF
>TRBJ2-7|TRBV7-9|once|.
TGTGCCAGCAGCTCTCAGACTGGGTCCACCTACGAGCAGTACTTC
CASSSQTGSTYEQYF
>TRBJ2-7|TRBV27|.|.
TGTGCCAGCAGTTTCGACTATGGTCCCTACGAGCAGTACTTC
CASSFDYGPYEQYF
>TRBJ2-7|TRBV20-1|.|TRBD1
TGCAGTGCTAGAGATCGATTCCGGGACAGGCTGTTTGAGCAGTACTTC
CSARDRFRDRLFEQYF
>TRBJ2-1|TRBV20-1|.|TRBD2
TGCAGTGCTCGGACTAGCGGGGGGGCCGGTGAGCAGTTCTTC
CSARTSGGAGEQFF
>TRBJ2-1|TRBV5-1|.|TRBD1
TGCGCCAGCAGCACCCCCCGGGACTCACAACAGGGGGCCTCCTACAATGAGCAGTTCTTC
CASSTPRDSQQGASYNEQFF
>TRBJ2-1|TRBV10-3|.|.
TGTGCCATCAAAGACAATTCCTACAATGAGCAGTTCTTC
CAIKDNSYNEQFF
>TRBJ2-7|TRBV10-3|.|.
TGTGCCATCAGGTTATTAGGGGGGGACGAGCAGTACTTC
CAIRLLGGDEQYF
>TRBJ2-7|TRBV12-3/TRBV12-4|few|.
TGTGCCAGCAGTCCCGGGAGGGGGCTAAACACAATCCCCTACGAGCAGTACTTC
CASSPGRGLNTIPYEQYF
>TRBJ1-2|TRBV5-1|.|.
TGCGCCAGCAGCGGAAACACGGGCCTAGGGAAGACGAATAACTGTGGCTACACCTTC
CASSGNTGLGKTNNCGYTF
>TRBJ2-2|TRBV28|.|.
TGTGCCAGCAGTTTACTCCTCCCTCCTGGACAGGGGGAGCTGTTTTTT
CASSLLLPPGQGELFF
>TRBJ2-1|TRBV12-3/TRBV12-4|.|.
TGTGCCAGCAGTTCTTGGCGAGCGGTGACCTACAATGAGCAGTTCTTC
CASSSWRAVTYNEQFF
>TRBJ2-7|TRBV9|.|TRBD1
TGTGCCAGCAGCGCCCGACAGGGTCCCGGCGAGCAGTACTTC
CASSARQGPGEQYF
>TRBJ2-1|TRBV5-1|few|TRBD2
TGCGCCAGCAGCTTATTAGCGGGGCAAAACAATGAGCAGTTCTTC
CASSLLAGQNNEQFF
>TRBJ2-7|TRBV5-1|.|TRBD1
TGCGCCAGCAGCTTGGTCCCCCGGACAGGGGGCTACGAGCAGTACTTC
CASSLVPRTGGYEQYF
>TRBJ2-6|TRBV7-6|few|.
TGTGCCAGCAGCTTAAAGCTCAGAGGACATGAGAGCTCTGGGGCCAACGTCCTGACTTTC
CASSLKLRGHESSGANVLTF
>TRBJ2-5|TRBV12-3/TRBV12-4|.|TRBD1
TGTGCCAGCAGCAAAGGACAGGGGGATCTAGGGACCCAGTACTTC
CASSKGQGDLGTQYF
>TRBJ2-2|TRBV6-5|.|.
TGTGCCAGCAGGTATCTCGACAGTTTTTTGAACACCGGGGAGCTGTTTTTT
CASRYLDSFLNTGELFF
>TRBJ2-5|TRBV7-8|few|.
TGTGCCAGCGCCCAAGAGACCCAGTACTTC
CASAQETQYF
>TRBJ2-1|TRBV7-3|few|.
TGTGCCAGCAGCTTAACGCCTGGGTCCTACAATGAGCAGTTCTTC
CASSLTPGSYNEQFF
>TRBJ1-2|TRBV4-1|.|.
TGCGCCAGCAGCCAAGTGGGTCTGGTGAGGGACTATGGCTACACCTTC
CASSQVGLVRDYGYTF
>TRBJ1-2|TRBV27|.|.
TGTGCCAGCAGGGGCGAGGCAGAATATGGCTACACCTTC
CASRGEAEYGYTF
>TRBJ2-6|TRBV12-3/TRBV12-4|.|TRBD1
TGTGCCAGCACCCCTAGGGGGCTCCTGTCTGGGACCAACGTCCTGACTTTC
CASTPRGLLSGTNVLTF
>TRBJ2-7|TRBV12-3/TRBV12-4|few|.
TGTGCCAGCAGTATAACAGGGAGCTCCTACGAGCAGTACTTC
CASSITGSSYEQYF
>TRBJ2-3|TRBV5-1|.|TRBD2
TGCGCCAGCACCCCTTACTCGGCGGGGGGTCGCACAGATACGCAGTATTTT
CASTPYSAGGRTDTQYF